The 21 T cell receptor beta chains listed next were all sequenced from one sample in a study of CD8+ T cells in alopecia areata. The authors extracted RNA and reverse transcribed it into cDNA as the sequencing template. Profiled with immunoSEQ multiplex PCR; TCRdb holds only in-frame clones, not every one. The record shows 250,000 or so clones for this sample, with no singletons present. Sorting relied on CD4, CD8alpha, NKG2D, NKG2ACE and other markers applied to pooled cutaneous lymph node cells. Specimen: CD4+ T cells sorted from a lymph node. These receptors were obtained from a C3H/HeJ mouse with alopecia areata. This mouse strain has H2-k as its MHC haplotype.

Notes on this clone: Genes here carry mouse names. The CDR3 end is not reached by the read, which stops 4 residues before it; the germline J gene fills it in. The chain is built from TRBV13-1 and TRBJ1-2, with D perhaps TRBD1 (6 bases). Trimming removed 1 base from V and 3 bases from J, with 10 bases in between. Germline values: CDR1 NSHNY, CDR2 SYGAGN. The CDR3 runs to 14 residues. The CDR3 bases that were read are TGTGCCAGCAGTGATTGGGGGGCTGACTCC. Translation: CASSDWGADS. The entire CDR3 protein reads CASSDWGADSDYTF.

This clone was observed a handful of times. Mouse gene names apply. The read terminates 4 residues before the CDR3 end, so the remaining end is supplied by the germline J gene. The rearrangement links TRBV13-1 to TRBJ2-1; D unresolved. The CDR3 is made up of 11 amino acids. The V gene's germline CDR1 is NSHNY and CDR2 SYGAGN. The DNA read from the CDR3 is TGTGCCAGCAGTGGTCAAGCT. It specifies CASSGQA. Given in full, the CDR3 is CASSGQAEQFF.

This clone was seen a few times. The germline and genes are mouse ones. The sequenced fragment ends 4 residues before the CDR3 boundary, so the rest is inferred from the germline J gene. The rearrangement uses TRBV13-1 and TRBJ2-7; weak D call: TRBD2 (7 bases). The germline V gene encodes CDR1 NSHNY and CDR2 SYGAGN. V was shortened by 3 bases and J by 0 bases, with 10 bases between the two germline ends. CDR3 length: 14 amino acids. CDR3 DNA, as far as it was read: TGTGCCAGCAGTGGGGGGGCGAGCTCCTAT. Amino acid sequence: CASSGGASSY. The whole CDR3 protein is CASSGGASSYEQYF.

Only a few counts were recorded for this clone. Gene names follow the mouse nomenclature. The CDR3 end lies 4 residues beyond the end of the read and is filled in from the germline J gene. The rearrangement uses TRBV31 and TRBJ2-1; D perhaps matches TRBD1 (6 bases). The CDR3 sequence is 14 residues long. The germline gives CDR1 GKSSPN, CDR2 SITVG. Trimming took off 3 bases at V and 4 bases at J, with 13 bases between the two ends. CDR3 DNA, as far as it was read: TGTGCCTGGAGCCCCCGGGACAAGTATGCT. Encoded protein: CAWSPRDKYA. The whole CDR3 is CAWSPRDKYAEQFF.

About this clone itself: The gene names here belong to mouse. From the germline J gene comes the end of the CDR3, since the read stops 4 residues before it. This chain connects TRBV13-1 to TRBJ2-2; 9 bases match TRBD2. V was pared by 3 bases and J by 4 bases, with 4 bases of the junction left unmatched. Germline CDR1 is NSHNY and CDR2 is SYGAGN. There are 15 residues in the CDR3. CDR3 DNA, as far as it was read: TGTGCCAGCAGTGTTGGGGGGGCGTCCACCGGG. Encoded protein: CASSVGGASTG. The entire CDR3 is CASSVGGASTGQLYF.

This clone showed up just a few times. The genes are named according to mouse. CDR3 in amino acids: CASSDSGGLYEQYF. CDR3 DNA (partial): TGTGCCAGCAGTGATTCTGGGGGCCTGTAT. The rearrangement links TRBV13-3 to TRBJ2-7, with D possibly matching TRBD2 (7 bases). Read data end 4 residues before the CDR3 end; the end is taken from the germline J gene. CDR1 NNHDY and CDR2 SYVADS come from the germline V gene. There are 14 residues in the CDR3.

Regarding this clone: Gene and germline names: mouse. The sequence runs out 4 residues before the end of the CDR3; the remainder is reconstructed from the germline J gene. The same CDR3 also results from other DNA sequences found in this sample. This chain joins TRBV13-1 and TRBJ2-5; a possible D gene is TRBD1 (5 bases). The CDR3 is 14 residues long. Looked up from germline, CDR1 is NSHNY and CDR2 is SYGAGN. Trimming took off 2 bases at V and 2 bases at J, with 9 bases between the two ends. The part of the CDR3 DNA that was read is TGTGCCAGCAGTGAAGGAGGGGTCCAAGAC. This encodes CASSEGGVQD. The whole CDR3 reads CASSEGGVQDTQYF.

A note on this clone: Any gene name here is a mouse gene name. CDR3 sequence reads: CASSSGTGDEQYF. The sequenced part of the CDR3 DNA is TGTGCCAGCAGTTCCGGGACAGGGGAT. The chain uses TRBV19 and TRBJ2-7, with TRBD1 matching over 10 bases. The CDR3 is cut off 4 residues early in the read; its end comes from the germline J gene. The V gene's germline CDR1 is FNHDT and CDR2 SITEND (reference sequence). This CDR3 contains 13 residues.

This clone was seen a handful of times. The genes and germline here are from mouse. The CDR3 is cut off 3 residues early in the read; its end comes from the germline J gene. This chain joins TRBV1 and TRBJ1-6, with TRBD1 as a possible D gene (5 bases). TRBJ1-6 carries the ORF label, with uncertain function. This CDR3 region has 15 residues. Germline values: CDR1 NSQYPW, CDR2 LRSPGD (reference sequence). Trimming removed 7 bases at V and 0 bases at J, with 10 bases between. The DNA read from the CDR3 is TGCACCTGCACAGACAGCAATTCCTATAATTCGCCC. Its translation is CTCTDSNSYNSP. The whole CDR3 protein is CTCTDSNSYNSPLYF.

This clone came up many times. Mouse gene names apply. The CDR3 end falls 4 residues outside the read, so it is completed with the germline J gene. The chain joins TRBV17 to TRBJ2-1; maybe TRBD2 (5 bases). This CDR3 is 16 amino acids long. In germline, CDR1 is MNHDT, CDR2 YYDKIL. The V end was cut by 0 bases, the J end by 1 base, with 10 bases between. CDR3 DNA, as far as it was read: TGTGCTAGCAGTAGAGATATGCTGGGAAACTATGCT. Translating gives CASSRDMLGNYA. From start to end, the CDR3 is CASSRDMLGNYAEQFF.

This clone has more than one count but fewer than ten. Mouse gene names apply. The CDR3 goes on 3 residues after the read ends, and that part is filled in from the germline J gene. The chain recombines TRBV13-3 with TRBJ1-6, with 7 bases fitting TRBD1. TRBJ1-6 is recorded as an ORF, its role being uncertain. V dropped 2 bases and J dropped 4; count of bases not matched to a gene: 3. The CDR3 loop spans 15 amino acids. Germline lookup yields CDR1 NNHDY and CDR2 SYVADS. CDR3 DNA (partial): TGTGCCAGCAGTGAGGGGGACAGATATAATTCGCCC. Amino acids: CASSEGDRYNSP. The entire CDR3 sequence reads CASSEGDRYNSPLYF.

With respect to this clone: Here the gene names and germline are mouse. With the read ending 4 residues before the CDR3 end, the germline J gene is used to fill in that end. J is TRBJ2-2 and V is TRBV5; TRBD1 might be the D (6 bases). CDR3 size: 15 residues. V gave up 0 bases and J gave up 3 bases, with 8 bases separating them. Looked up from germline, CDR1 is LGHNA and CDR2 is YNLKQL (reference sequence). The CDR3 sequence is CASSQDPGDTGQLYF. CDR3 DNA (partial): TGTGCCAGCAGCCAAGACCCAGGGGACACCGGG.

This clone was counted between two and nine times. Gene names denote mouse genes. The CDR3 end lies 4 residues beyond the end of the read and is filled in from the germline J gene. The chain couples TRBV5 to TRBJ2-1, with 7 bases aligning to TRBD1. Looked up from germline, CDR1 is LGHNA and CDR2 is YNLKQL (reference sequence). The CDR3 covers 13 residues. The CDR3 bases that were read are TGTGCCAGCAGCCTCTCACAGGGGGCT. As protein: CASSLSQGA. The whole CDR3 protein is CASSLSQGAEQFF.

This clone was seen at least ten times. Germline and genes here are mouse. The DNA ends 4 residues before the CDR3 does, and the rest of the CDR3 is filled in from the germline J gene. V and J are TRBV13-1 and TRBJ1-2, with D possibly matching TRBD1 (5 bases). Germline CDR1 reads NSHNY; CDR2 reads SYGAGN. The CDR3 consists of 13 residues. Trimming pared 3 bases from V and 4 bases from J, leaving 10 bases between. Partial CDR3 DNA: TGTGCCAGCAGTGCCCAAACAGGCTCC. It yields the protein CASSAQTGS. The entire CDR3 protein is CASSAQTGSDYTF.

In its sample, this clone was seen a few times. Mouse gene names apply. The DNA ends 4 residues before the CDR3 does, and the rest of the CDR3 is filled in from the germline J gene. This chain connects TRBV13-1 to TRBJ1-2, with D possibly TRBD1 on 6 matching bases. The CDR3 extends over 14 amino acids. The germline V and J ends were trimmed by 9 bases and 0 bases, with 15 bases remaining between them. CDR1 and CDR2 (germline): NSHNY, SYGAGN. Partial CDR3 DNA: TGTGCCACCACCCCGGGACAATCAAACTCC. Its translation is CATTPGQSNS. The entire CDR3 protein is CATTPGQSNSDYTF.

Regarding this clone: Mouse gene names and germline throughout. The sequenced fragment ends 4 residues before the CDR3 boundary, so the rest is inferred from the germline J gene. The sample holds other DNA sequences that translate to the same CDR3. The rearrangement joins TRBV31 to TRBJ2-2; possible D gene TRBD1, 6 bases. V lost 0 bases and J 0 bases, leaving 8 bases between the germline ends. This CDR3 spans 15 amino acids. Germline V CDR1 and CDR2: GKSSPN, SITVG. CDR3 residues: CAWSLDSANTGQLYF. Incomplete CDR3 DNA: TGTGCCTGGAGTCTGGACAGTGCAAACACCGGG.

In the case of this clone: Gene labels here are mouse ones. The read halts 4 residues ahead of the CDR3 end, with the missing end drawn from the germline J gene. The identical CDR3 is also encoded by other nucleotide sequences in the sample. This chain joins TRBV14 and TRBJ1-1; D gene uncertain. V gave up 1 base and J gave up 0 bases, with 4 bases separating them. The CDR3 covers 13 residues. Germline-derived CDR1 and CDR2 are SGHDT and FRDEAV. CDR3 DNA (partial): TGTGCCAGCAGTTTCACAGAGAACACA. Protein sequence: CASSFTENT. The full CDR3 protein is CASSFTENTEVFF. Supplemented by reference TRBV14 and TRBJ1-1, the full variable domain reads EAGVTQSPRYAVLQEGQAVSFWCDPISGHDTLYWYQQPRDQGPQLLVYFRDEAVIDNSQLPSDRFSAVRPKGTNSTLKIQSAKQGDTATYLCASSFTENTEVFFGKGTRLTVV.

This clone was seen a few times. Gene names refer to mouse genes. The observed sequence ends 4 residues before the CDR3 terminus, with the missing tail filled in from the germline J gene. The chain couples TRBV13-2 to TRBJ1-1; weak D call: TRBD1 (6 bases). This CDR3 is 15 amino acids long. Looked up from germline, CDR1 is NNHNN and CDR2 is SYGAGS (reference sequence). V was shortened by 0 bases and J by 0 bases, with 9 bases between the two germline ends. Incomplete CDR3 DNA: TGTGCCAGCGGTGATGGGGGGACATCAAACACA. It codes for CASGDGGTSNT. The full CDR3 protein reads CASGDGGTSNTEVFF.

The table lists this clone with many counts. The listed genes are named as in mouse. Coverage ceases 4 residues before the CDR3 finishes, and the germline J gene fills in the end. The gene calls are TRBV17 and TRBJ1-2; weak D call: TRBD1 (5 bases). Germline V lookup: CDR1 MNHDT, CDR2 YYDKIL. Trimming took off 3 bases at V and 3 bases at J, with 14 bases between the two ends. The CDR3 contains 15 residues. Partial CDR3 DNA: TGTGCTAGCAGTAGCCCTGGGGGGGGAGACTCC. This gives the protein CASSSPGGGDS. The entire CDR3 protein is CASSSPGGGDSDYTF.

This clone has ten or more counts. Gene and germline names: mouse. The CDR3 extends 4 residues past the end of the read, so its final part is completed from the germline J gene. The rearrangement uses TRBV13-1 and TRBJ2-2, with 8 bases matching TRBD1. V was clipped by 7 bases and J by 0 bases; unmatched bases: 2. Germline CDR1 NSHNY, CDR2 SYGAGN. The CDR3 spans 14 residues. The DNA read from the CDR3 is TGTGCCAGCGCACAGGGGGCAAACACCGGG. It specifies CASAQGANTG. The whole CDR3 reads CASAQGANTGQLYF.

This clone has at least ten counts. The genes are named according to mouse. The read is 4 residues too short to cover the CDR3 end, so that end is filled in from the germline J gene. The chain carries TRBV17 and TRBJ2-1; 12 nucleotides match TRBD2. The ends lost 6 bases at V and 3 bases at J; junction bases unmatched: 3. The CDR3 loop spans 15 amino acids. Germline CDR1 MNHDT, CDR2 YYDKIL. CDR3 sequence reads: CASSSDWGGYAEQFF. Incomplete CDR3 DNA: TGTGCTAGCAGCTCGGACTGGGGGGGCTATGCT. Drawing the rest from reference TRBV17 and TRBJ2-1, the complete variable domain is DTTVKQNPRYKLARVGKPVNLICSQTMNHDTMYWYQKKPNQAPKLLLFYYDKILNREADTFEKFQSSRPNNSFCSLYIGSAGLEYSAMYLCASSSDWGGYAEQFFGPGTRLTVL.